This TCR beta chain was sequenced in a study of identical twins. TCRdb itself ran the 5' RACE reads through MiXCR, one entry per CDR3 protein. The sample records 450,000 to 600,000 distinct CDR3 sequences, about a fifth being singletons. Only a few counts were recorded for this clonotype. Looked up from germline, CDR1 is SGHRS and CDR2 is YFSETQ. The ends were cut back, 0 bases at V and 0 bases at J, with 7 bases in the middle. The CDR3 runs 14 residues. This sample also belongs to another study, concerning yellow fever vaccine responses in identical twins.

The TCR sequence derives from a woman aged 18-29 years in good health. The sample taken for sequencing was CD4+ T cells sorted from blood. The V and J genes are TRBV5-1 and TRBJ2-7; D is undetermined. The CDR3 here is CASSLGVSSYEQYF. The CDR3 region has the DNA TGCGCCAGCAGCTTGGGGGTGAGCTCCTACGAGCAGTACTTC.